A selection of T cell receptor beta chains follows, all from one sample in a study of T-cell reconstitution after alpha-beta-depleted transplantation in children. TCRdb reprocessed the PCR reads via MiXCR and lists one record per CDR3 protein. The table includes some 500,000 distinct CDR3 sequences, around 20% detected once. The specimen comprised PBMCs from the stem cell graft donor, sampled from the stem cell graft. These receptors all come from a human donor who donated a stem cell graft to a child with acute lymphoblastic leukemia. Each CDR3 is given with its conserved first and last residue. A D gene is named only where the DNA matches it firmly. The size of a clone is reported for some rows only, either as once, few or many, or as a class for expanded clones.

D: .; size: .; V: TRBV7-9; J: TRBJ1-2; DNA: TGTGCCAGCAGCTTAGGTGTGGGCGACATCTATGGCTACACCTTC; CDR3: CASSLGVGDIYGYTF
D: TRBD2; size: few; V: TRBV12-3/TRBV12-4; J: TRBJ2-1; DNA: TGTGCCAGCAGTTTCGCTAGCGGGAGTAGGGACAATGAGCAGTTCTTC; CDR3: CASSFASGSRDNEQFF
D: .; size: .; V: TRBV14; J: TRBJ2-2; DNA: TGTGCCAGCAGCCCCCGGGAGTCCCCCGGGGAGCTGTTTTTT; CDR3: CASSPRESPGELFF
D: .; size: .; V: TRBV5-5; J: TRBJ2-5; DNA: TGTGCCAGCAGCTCGAATTGGCGGGGGCCAGAGACCCAGTACTTC; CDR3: CASSSNWRGPETQYF
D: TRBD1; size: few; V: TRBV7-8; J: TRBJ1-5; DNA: TGTGCCATCGGGACAGGAGACTCGGGGCCCCAGCATTTT; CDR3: CAIGTGDSGPQHF
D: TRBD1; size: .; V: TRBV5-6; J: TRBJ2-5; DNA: TGTGCCAGCAGCTTGAAGACAGGGGGCAAGGAGACCCAGTACTTC; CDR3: CASSLKTGGKETQYF
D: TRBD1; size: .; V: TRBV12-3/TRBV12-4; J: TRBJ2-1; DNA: TGTGCCAGCAGCCCAGACAGGGGGAGGCTTACTTTTGCGGATGAGCAGTTCTTC; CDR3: CASSPDRGRLTFADEQFF
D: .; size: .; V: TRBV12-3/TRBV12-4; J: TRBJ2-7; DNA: TGTGCCAGCAGCTCCGCAGGGGCCGGCGAGCAGTACTTC; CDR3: CASSSAGAGEQYF
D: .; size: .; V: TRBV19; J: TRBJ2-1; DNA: TGTGCCAGTAGTCAGCTAGCCACTGAGCAGTTCTTC; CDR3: CASSQLATEQFF
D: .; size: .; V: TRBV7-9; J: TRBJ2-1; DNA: TGTGCCAGCAGCTTAGCACACCAGCGGGCCTACAATGAGCAGTTCTTC; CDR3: CASSLAHQRAYNEQFF
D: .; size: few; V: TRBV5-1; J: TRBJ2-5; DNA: TGCGCCAGCAGCTTCTCAGGGGGGCCCCAAGAGACCCAGTACTTC; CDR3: CASSFSGGPQETQYF
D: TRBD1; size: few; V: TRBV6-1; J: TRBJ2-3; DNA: TGTGCCACCCGGAGACGACAGGGTGGCACAGATACGCAGTATTTT; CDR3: CATRRRQGGTDTQYF
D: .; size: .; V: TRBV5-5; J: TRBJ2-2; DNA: TGTGCCAGCAGCCATACAGGGAGGAGGGCCGGGGAGCTGTTTTTT; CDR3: CASSHTGRRAGELFF
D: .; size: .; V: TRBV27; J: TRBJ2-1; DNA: TGTGCCAGCAGTTCCCCTCTAAAGGGGGGCCATGAGCAGTTCTTC; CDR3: CASSSPLKGGHEQFF
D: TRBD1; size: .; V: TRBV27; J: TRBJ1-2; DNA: TGTGCCAGCAGTCCGGGACAGTATTTTTATGGCTACACCTTC; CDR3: CASSPGQYFYGYTF
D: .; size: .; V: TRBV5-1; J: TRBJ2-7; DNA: TGCGCCAGCAGCTATGACTCCGCCTTCGAGCAGTACTTC; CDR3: CASSYDSAFEQYF
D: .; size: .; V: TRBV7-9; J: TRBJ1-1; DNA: TGTGCCGTACGGGGAGGTTCAATGAACACTGAAGCTTTCTTT; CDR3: CAVRGGSMNTEAFF
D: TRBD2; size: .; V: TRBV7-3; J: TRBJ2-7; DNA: TGTGCCAGCAGCCCCCGACTAGCGGGTCGGAGCGAGCAGTACTTC; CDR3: CASSPRLAGRSEQYF
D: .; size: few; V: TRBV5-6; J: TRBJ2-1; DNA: TGTGCCAGCCGCCCCCGGGGCCAACACAATGAGCAGTTCTTC; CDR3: CASRPRGQHNEQFF
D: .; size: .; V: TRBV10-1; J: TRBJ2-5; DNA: TGCGCCAGCAGTGAGGGGGCCTTTGGAGAGACCCAGTACTTC; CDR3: CASSEGAFGETQYF
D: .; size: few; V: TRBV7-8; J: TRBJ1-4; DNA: TGTGCCAGCAGCTTTACCTACGAAGAAAAACTGTTTTTT; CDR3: CASSFTYEEKLFF
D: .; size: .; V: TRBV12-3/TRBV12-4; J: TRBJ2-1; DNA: TGTGCCAGCAGTTCTGGGACTCTCTACAATGAGCAGTTCTTC; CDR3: CASSSGTLYNEQFF
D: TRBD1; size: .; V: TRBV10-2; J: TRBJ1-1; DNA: TGCGCCAGCAGTGACAGGGGGAGCACTGAAGCTTTCTTT; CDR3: CASSDRGSTEAFF
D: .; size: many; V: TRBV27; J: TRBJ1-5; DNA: TGTGCCAGCAGTTTAGGGGGGGCATATAGCAATCAGCCCCAGCATTTT; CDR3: CASSLGGAYSNQPQHF
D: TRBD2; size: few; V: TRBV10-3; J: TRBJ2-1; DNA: TGTGCCATCAGTGGTCGGCGGGAGCAGGGCCGGTACAATGAGCAGTTCTTC; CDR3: CAISGRREQGRYNEQFF
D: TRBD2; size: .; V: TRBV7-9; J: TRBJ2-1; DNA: TGTGCCAGCAGCCCCGCATTAGCGGGAGCCGGGAATGAGCAGTTCTTC; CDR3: CASSPALAGAGNEQFF